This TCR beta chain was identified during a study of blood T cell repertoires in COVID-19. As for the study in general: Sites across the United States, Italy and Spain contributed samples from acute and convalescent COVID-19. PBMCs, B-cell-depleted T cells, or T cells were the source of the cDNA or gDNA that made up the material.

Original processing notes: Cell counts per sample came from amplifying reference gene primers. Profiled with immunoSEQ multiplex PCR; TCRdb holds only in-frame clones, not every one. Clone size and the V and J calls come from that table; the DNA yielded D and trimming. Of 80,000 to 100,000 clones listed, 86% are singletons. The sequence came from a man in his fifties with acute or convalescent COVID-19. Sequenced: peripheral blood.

The CDR3 DNA reads TGTGCCAGCAGTTCGCCCTTGGGGGGGGAGACTTCACCCCTCCACTTT. Translated: CASSSPLGGETSPLHF. V and J are TRBV6-5 and TRBJ1-6; a possible D gene is TRBD1 (5 bases). The CDR3 spans 16 residues. The germline gives CDR1 MNHEY, CDR2 SVGAGI. V dropped 4 bases and J dropped 9 bases, with 19 bases sitting between them.